The 32 T cell receptor beta chains below come from one sample, sequenced in a study of OX40 agonist ivuxolimab in advanced cancers. Libraries were built with the immunoSEQ multiplex PCR assay. TCRdb re-hosts the immuneACCESS table, in-frame sequences only. Its copies lack some clones; in the studies checked, an unresolved V gene accounts for under half of them, and the cause for the rest is not known. This sample lists more than 80,000 clones; 91% were detected once. The ten most abundant clones make up roughly 0.31% of the sample. Sequenced material: CD4+ or CD8+ T cells sorted from blood, taken in a trial of the OX40 agonist ivuxolimab. Receptors originate from an adult with an advanced solid tumor such as melanoma, head and neck, liver or kidney cancer.

The rearrangement uses TRBV25-1 and TRBJ1-6; maybe TRBD1 (5 bases). CDR3 length equals 13 residues. Trimming removed 5 bases at V and 7 bases at J, with 9 bases between. CDR1 MGHDK and CDR2 SYGVNS come from the germline V gene. The CDR3 nucleotides are TGTGCCAGCAGTTTAAAGGGGAATTCACCCCTCCACTTT. This gives the protein CASSLKGNSPLHF.

CDR3 in amino acids: CAPSRDSMNNEQFF. CDR3 nucleotides: TGTGCCCCGTCGCGGGACTCCATGAACAATGAGCAGTTCTTC. The chain uses TRBV7-6 and TRBJ2-1; tentative D call: TRBD2 (6 bases). Germline V gene lookup returns CDR1 SGHVS and CDR2 FNYEAQ. The V gene lost 11 bases and the J gene lost 5 bases, with 19 bases spanning the gap. The CDR3 runs to 14 residues.

This clone was detected once. This chain links TRBV23-1 with TRBJ2-7, with 7 bases matching TRBD1. TRBV23-1 is an open reading frame whose function is uncertain. Unmatched junction bases numbered 10, after V lost 4 bases and J lost 1 base. This CDR3 spans 16 amino acids. In DNA form, the CDR3 reads TGCGCCAGCAGTCGCTTAGTTGACAGGGTTTCCTACGAGCAGTACTTC. It codes for CASSRLVDRVSYEQYF.

The V call is TRBV14, the J call TRBJ2-7; TRBD2 might be the D (5 bases). The CDR3 length is 14 residues. The germline CDR1 and CDR2 sequences are SGHDN and FVKESK. Trimming cost V 4 bases and J 3 bases, with 13 bases left between them. The CDR3 loop reads CASSRLTGYYEQYF. CDR3 bases: TGTGCCAGCAGCCGCCTGACGGGGTACTACGAGCAGTACTTC.

The CDR3 here is CASSLGSLLVTDTQYF. For the CDR3, the DNA is TGTGCCAGCAGCTTAGGCTCGTTGTTAGTAACAGATACGCAGTATTTT. V and J are TRBV7-8 and TRBJ2-3; no definite D call. The V gene's germline CDR1 is SGHVS and CDR2 FQNEAQ. Trimming took off 1 base at V and 3 bases at J, with 14 bases between the two ends. CDR3 size: 16 residues.

V is TRBV5-4 and J is TRBJ2-1; TRBD2 aligns across 12 bases. The germline CDR1 and CDR2 sequences are SGHNT and YYREEE (reference sequence). The CDR3 has 15 amino acids. Unmatched junction bases numbered 2, after V lost 0 bases and J lost 7 bases. CDR3 sequence (DNA): TGTGCCAGCAGCTTGGGACTAGCGGGAGTAAATGAGCAGTTCTTC. Translating gives CASSLGLAGVNEQFF.

The rearrangement joins TRBV5-1 to TRBJ2-3; 13 bases line up with TRBD2. Unmatched junction bases numbered 2, after V lost 4 bases and J lost 6 bases. The CDR3 is 14 amino acids. Germline-derived CDR1 and CDR2 are SGHRS and YFSETQ. CDR3 region: CASSGLAGEDTQYF. In DNA form, the CDR3 reads TGCGCCAGCAGCGGACTAGCGGGAGAGGATACGCAGTATTTT.

The genes are TRBV4-1 and TRBJ2-1, with D possibly matching TRBD2 (6 bases). CDR1 and CDR2 from the germline V gene are MGHRA and YSYEKL. V was trimmed by 0 bases and J by 9 bases, leaving 12 bases between them. This CDR3 is built from 14 residues. CDR3 DNA: TGCGCCAGCAGCCAAGATTCCTCCGGGGGTGAGCAGTTCTTC. This sequence encodes CASSQDSSGGEQFF.

The V call is TRBV18, the J call TRBJ2-7; 8 bases match TRBD1. With 2 bases clipped from V and 4 bases from J, the junction kept 7 bases outside the gene matches. From germline, CDR1 is KGHSH and CDR2 LQKENI. The CDR3 is 15 residues long. The CDR3 region is CASSPTGGAEYEQYF. As DNA, the CDR3 is TGTGCCAGCTCACCAACAGGGGGAGCCGAATACGAGCAGTACTTC.

The sample holds a few counts of this clone. CDR3 loop: CASSPDSGANVLTF. The CDR3 region has the DNA TGTGCCAGCTCACCAGATTCTGGGGCCAACGTCCTGACTTTC. The chain links TRBV18 to TRBJ2-6; D unresolved. The CDR3 length is 14 residues. Trimming stripped 2 bases from V and 1 base from J, with 3 bases between. Germline values: CDR1 KGHSH, CDR2 LQKENI.

The CDR3 nucleotides read TGTGCCAGCAGGTCCCACTTCCCCCTCTACGAGCAGTACTTC. Protein sequence: CASRSHFPLYEQYF. This chain connects TRBV28 to TRBJ2-7, with D uncertain. The CDR3 is made up of 14 amino acids. Deletions cut 6 bases from V and 3 bases from J, with 15 bases between. Germline values: CDR1 MDHEN, CDR2 SYDVKM.

The chain is built from TRBV28 and TRBJ2-1, with 9 bases aligning to TRBD2. The CDR3 spans 19 residues. CDR1 MDHEN and CDR2 SYDVKM come from the germline V gene. Unmatched junction bases numbered 12, after V lost 3 bases and J lost 0 bases. CDR3 residues: CASSFGLAGGRGSYNEQFF. CDR3 nucleotides: TGTGCCAGCAGTTTTGGGTTGGCGGGAGGGCGTGGCTCCTACAATGAGCAGTTCTTC.

Remarks on this clone: Sequence at one end of the junction differs from germline and may be a read error. The chain recombines TRBV18 with TRBJ2-7; a weak D match, TRBD2 (6 bases). Germline CDR1 reads KGHSH; CDR2 reads LQKENI. The CDR3 is 13 amino acids. The CDR3 nucleotides are TGTGCCAGCTCACCGACAGCGGACTACGGGCAGTACTTC. This encodes CASSPTADYGQYF.

This sequence joins TRBV27 and TRBJ2-7, with a possible D match to TRBD2 (5 bases). Germline V gene data show CDR1 as MNHEY and CDR2 as SMNVEV (reference sequence). Trimming stripped 2 bases from V and 4 bases from J, with 15 bases between. The CDR3 loop spans 15 amino acids. DNA of the CDR3: TGTGCCAGCAGTTTAGGGCAGGTGGAGGTTTACGAGCAGTACTTC. Amino acids: CASSLGQVEVYEQYF.

This clone was recorded only once. V and J are TRBV6-1 and TRBJ2-2; 9 bases map to TRBD1. This CDR3 contains 15 residues. V was pared by 6 bases and J by 4 bases, with 6 bases of the junction left unmatched. Germline loops: CDR1 MNHNS, CDR2 SASEGT. The CDR3, as DNA: TGTGCCAGCAGCCGGGACAGGGAGCGCACCGGGGAGCTGTTTTTT. It is translated as CASSRDRERTGELFF.

This chain connects TRBV5-6 to TRBJ1-4; D is uncertain. The length of the CDR3 is 17 residues. Germline V gives CDR1 SGHDT, CDR2 YYEEEE. Trimming took off 4 bases at V and 4 bases at J, with 20 bases between the two ends. CDR3 DNA: TGTGCCAGCAGCCCGGGAGTCGGGTCACCCGATAATGAAAAACTGTTTTTT. Translated: CASSPGVGSPDNEKLFF.

V and J are TRBV2 and TRBJ2-5; 8 nucleotides align to TRBD1. The CDR3 is 13 residues long. CDR1 is SNHLY and CDR2 is FYNNEI in the germline V gene. V shed 7 bases, J shed 4 bases, and the junction held 5 bases outside the gene matches. The CDR3 region is CASTGQGVETQYF. CDR3 bases: TGTGCCAGCACCGGACAGGGAGTAGAGACCCAGTACTTC.

V and J are TRBV7-3 and TRBJ2-5; TRBD2 matches 12 bases. V was pared by 2 bases and J by 5 bases, with 6 bases of the junction left unmatched. CDR1 and CDR2 from the germline V gene are SGHTA and FQGTGA. The CDR3 loop spans 16 amino acids. The CDR3 region is CASSLSSGRAGETQYF. As DNA, the CDR3 is TGTGCCAGCAGCTTATCTAGCGGGAGGGCAGGGGAGACCCAGTACTTC.

The chain has TRBV7-8 and TRBJ2-4; TRBD2 matches at 13 bases. In germline, CDR1 is SGHVS, CDR2 FQNEAQ. The CDR3 runs 16 residues. Trimming cost V 5 bases and J 7 bases; bases outside gene matches: 8. CDR3 loop: CASSVQTSGRRNIQYF. The CDR3 region has the DNA TGTGCCAGCAGCGTACAGACTAGCGGGAGGCGGAACATTCAGTACTTC.

The chain combines TRBV21-1 with TRBJ2-1; TRBD2 was called by the table and not checked on the DNA. TRBV21-1 is a listed pseudogene. The CDR3 length is 19 residues. The CDR3 bases are TGTGCCAGCAGCAAACGTTTCCTGGCTAGCGGGAGAGGTGGCAATGAGCAGTTCTTC. Its protein is CASSKRFLASGRGGNEQFF.

The rearrangement uses TRBV6-5 and TRBJ1-6, with D possibly matching TRBD1 (5 bases). V was pared by 2 bases and J by 7 bases, with 12 bases between. The V gene's germline CDR1 is MNHEY and CDR2 SVGAGI. CDR3 length equals 15 residues. CDR3 in amino acids: CASSYQRTKNSPLHF. As DNA, the CDR3 is TGTGCCAGCAGTTACCAAAGGACAAAAAATTCACCCCTCCACTTT.

The V call is TRBV7-9, the J call TRBJ1-4, with D tentatively TRBD1 (5 bases). CDR1 and CDR2 from the germline V gene are SEHNR and FQNEAQ (reference sequence). This CDR3 spans 12 amino acids. The V end was cut by 7 bases, the J end by 8 bases, with 11 bases between. In nucleotides, the CDR3 is TGTGCCAGCACCCCGGGGGAAGAAAAACTGTTTTTT. It codes for CASTPGEEKLFF.

The CDR3 nucleotides are TGTGCCAGCAGCTTGGGAAGAACATCAACTAATGAAAAACTGTTTTTT. Translating it yields CASSLGRTSTNEKLFF. The J gene is TRBJ1-4, the V gene TRBV5-4; no reliable D call. The V gene lost 0 bases and the J gene lost 0 bases, with 9 bases spanning the gap. Germline CDR1 SGHNT, CDR2 YYREEE (reference sequence). The CDR3 spans 16 residues.

This clone was recorded only once. This chain joins TRBV4-1 and TRBJ2-1, with 16 nucleotides matching TRBD2. CDR3 length equals 16 residues. After removal of 3 bases from V and 8 bases from J, the junction contained 4 bases not matched to a gene. The germline V gene encodes CDR1 MGHRA and CDR2 YSYEKL. This CDR3 reads CASSQPGLAGGHEQFF. CDR3 nucleotide sequence: TGCGCCAGCAGCCAGCCGGGACTAGCGGGAGGGCATGAGCAGTTCTTC.

The gene calls are TRBV7-8 and TRBJ1-5; D is undetermined. Germline CDR1 SGHVS, CDR2 FQNEAQ. The length of the CDR3 is 15 residues. Trimming shortened V by 4 bases and J by 0 bases, and 10 bases separated the two germline ends. CDR3 sequence: CASSSGGISNQPQHF. CDR3 DNA: TGTGCCAGCAGCTCCGGCGGGATTAGCAATCAGCCCCAGCATTTT.

The chain is built from TRBV4-2 and TRBJ2-6; unclear D gene. Looked up from germline, CDR1 is LGHNA and CDR2 is YNFKEQ. This CDR3 spans 17 amino acids. V was clipped by 0 bases and J by 0 bases, with 9 bases between them. CDR3 region: CASSQEWTPSGANVLTF. The CDR3 nucleotides are TGTGCCAGCAGCCAAGAGTGGACCCCCTCTGGGGCCAACGTCCTGACTTTC.

The chain has TRBV7-8 and TRBJ2-7; 7 nucleotides agree with TRBD1. The germline V gene encodes CDR1 SGHVS and CDR2 FQNEAQ. The length of the CDR3 is 15 residues. The V gene end was trimmed by 1 base and the J gene end by 3 bases; junction bases not matched to a gene: 6. In nucleotides, the CDR3 is TGTGCCAGCAGCTTAGATTTGGGACAGTTCTACGAGCAGTACTTC. Its protein product is CASSLDLGQFYEQYF.

This chain uses TRBV28 with TRBJ1-1; D perhaps matches TRBD1 (5 bases). The germline CDR1 and CDR2 sequences are MDHEN and SYDVKM. Trimming stripped 8 bases from V and 4 bases from J, with 17 bases between. The CDR3 length is 14 residues. The CDR3 DNA sequence: TGTGCCAGCTATCTCGGGGGTGGCGGCACTGAAGCTTTCTTT. It codes for CASYLGGGGTEAFF.

This chain uses TRBV4-3 with TRBJ2-3; TRBD2 aligns across 12 bases. Germline V gene lookup returns CDR1 LGHNA and CDR2 YSLEER. The CDR3 length is 18 residues. V lost 0 bases to trimming and J lost 5 bases; unmatched junction nucleotides: 9. The CDR3 DNA is TGCGCCAGCAGCCAAGATCCCCTCGGACTAGCGGGATTAGATACGCAGTATTTT. Its protein product is CASSQDPLGLAGLDTQYF.

The chain is built from TRBV5-1 and TRBJ1-5, with a tentative D call TRBD1 (5 bases). There are 14 residues in the CDR3. Germline V gene sequence: CDR1 SGHRS, CDR2 YFSETQ. V lost 0 bases to trimming and J lost 2 bases, with 6 bases between them. The DNA for the CDR3 is TGCGCCAGCAGCTTGGAAGGGGGCAATCAGCCCCAGCATTTT. It yields the protein CASSLEGGNQPQHF.

The chain links TRBV7-8 to TRBJ1-5, with D perhaps matching TRBD1 (6 bases). This CDR3 comprises 14 residues. CDR1 is SGHVS, CDR2 FQNEAQ, per germline. The V and J ends lost 5 bases and 2 bases respectively, with 10 bases between them. The CDR3 spells CASSPRTGNQPQHF. In DNA form, the CDR3 reads TGTGCCAGCAGCCCAAGGACAGGCAATCAGCCCCAGCATTTT.

The V and J genes are TRBV5-1 and TRBJ2-1; TRBD1 agrees at 7 bases. Germline values: CDR1 SGHRS, CDR2 YFSETQ. This CDR3 contains 15 residues. The J segment lost 5 bases and the V segment lost 2 bases, leaving 7 bases of the junction unmatched. CDR3 in DNA: TGCGCCAGCAGCTTAACGGGACAGCCTAACAATGAGCAGTTCTTC. Encoded protein: CASSLTGQPNNEQFF. Full variable domain (remainder filled in from reference TRBV5-1 and TRBJ2-1): KAGVTQTPRYLIKTRGQQVTLSCSPISGHRSVSWYQQTPGQGLQFLFEYFSETQRNKGNFPGRFSGRQFSNSRSEMNVSTLELGDSALYLCASSLTGQPNNEQFFGPGTRLTVL.